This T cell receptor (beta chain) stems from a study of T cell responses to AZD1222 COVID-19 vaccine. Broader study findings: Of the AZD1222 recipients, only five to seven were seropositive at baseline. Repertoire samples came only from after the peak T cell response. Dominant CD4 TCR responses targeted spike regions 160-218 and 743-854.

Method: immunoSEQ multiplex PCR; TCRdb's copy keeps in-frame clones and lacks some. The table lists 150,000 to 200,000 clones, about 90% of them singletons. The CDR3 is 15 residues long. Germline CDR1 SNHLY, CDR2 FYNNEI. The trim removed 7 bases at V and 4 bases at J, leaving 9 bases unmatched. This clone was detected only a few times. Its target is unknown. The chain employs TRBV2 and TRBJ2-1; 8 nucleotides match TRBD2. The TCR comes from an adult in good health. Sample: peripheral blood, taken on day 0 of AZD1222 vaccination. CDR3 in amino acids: CASTRGGTTYNEQFF. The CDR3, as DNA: TGTGCCAGCACCCGGGGGGGGACAACTTACAATGAGCAGTTCTTC.